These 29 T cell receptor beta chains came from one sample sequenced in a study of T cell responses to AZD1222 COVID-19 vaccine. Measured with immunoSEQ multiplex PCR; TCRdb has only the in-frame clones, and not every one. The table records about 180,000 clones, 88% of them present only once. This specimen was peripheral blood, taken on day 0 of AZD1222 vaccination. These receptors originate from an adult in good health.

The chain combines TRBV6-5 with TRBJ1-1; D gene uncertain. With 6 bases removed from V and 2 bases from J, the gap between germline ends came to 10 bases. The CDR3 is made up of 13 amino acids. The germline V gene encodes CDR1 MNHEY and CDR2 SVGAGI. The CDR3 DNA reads TGTGCCAGCAGGCTGTACCTAAACACTGAAGCTTTCTTT. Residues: CASRLYLNTEAFF.

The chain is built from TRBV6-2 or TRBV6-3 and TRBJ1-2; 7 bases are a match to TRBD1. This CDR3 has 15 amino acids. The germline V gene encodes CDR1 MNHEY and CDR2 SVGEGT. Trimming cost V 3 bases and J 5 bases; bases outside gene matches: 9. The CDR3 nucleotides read TGTGCCAGCAGTTATTTCCGGACAGGCTTATATGGCTACACCTTC. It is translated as CASSYFRTGLYGYTF.

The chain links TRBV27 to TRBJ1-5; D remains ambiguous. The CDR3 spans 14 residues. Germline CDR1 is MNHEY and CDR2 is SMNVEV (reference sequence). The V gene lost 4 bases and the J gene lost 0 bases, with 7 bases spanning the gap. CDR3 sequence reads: CASSSIDSNQPQHF. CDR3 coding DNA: TGTGCCAGCAGTTCGATTGATAGCAATCAGCCCCAGCATTTT.

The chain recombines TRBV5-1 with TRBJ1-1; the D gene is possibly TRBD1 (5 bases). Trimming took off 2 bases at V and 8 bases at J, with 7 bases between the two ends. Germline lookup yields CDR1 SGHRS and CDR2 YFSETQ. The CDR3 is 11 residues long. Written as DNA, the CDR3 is TGCGCCAGCAGCTTCGACAGAGAAGCTTTCTTT. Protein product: CASSFDREAFF.

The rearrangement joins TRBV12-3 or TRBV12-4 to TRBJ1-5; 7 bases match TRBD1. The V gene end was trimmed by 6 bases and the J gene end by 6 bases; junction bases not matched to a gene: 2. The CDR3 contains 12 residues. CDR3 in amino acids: CASSRQGQPQHF. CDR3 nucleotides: TGTGCCAGCAGCCGACAGGGTCAGCCCCAGCATTTT.

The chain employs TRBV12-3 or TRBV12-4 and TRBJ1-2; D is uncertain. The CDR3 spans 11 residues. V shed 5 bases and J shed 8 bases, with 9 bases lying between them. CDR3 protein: CASSTEVGYTF. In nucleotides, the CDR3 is TGTGCCAGCAGTACCGAGGTCGGCTACACCTTC.

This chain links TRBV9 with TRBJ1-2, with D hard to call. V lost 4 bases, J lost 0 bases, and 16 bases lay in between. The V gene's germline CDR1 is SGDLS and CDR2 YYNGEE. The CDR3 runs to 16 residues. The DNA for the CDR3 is TGTGCCAGCAGCCATCCCACGGACGGCCCTAACTATGGCTACACCTTC. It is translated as CASSHPTDGPNYGYTF.

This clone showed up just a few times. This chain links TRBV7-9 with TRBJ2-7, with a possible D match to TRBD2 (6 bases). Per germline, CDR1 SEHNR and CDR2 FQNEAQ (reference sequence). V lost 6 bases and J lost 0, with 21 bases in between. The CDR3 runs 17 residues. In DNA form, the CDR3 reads TGTGCCAGCAGTCCCCCGGGACTCCTAAGGTCCTCCTACGAGCAGTACTTC. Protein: CASSPPGLLRSSYEQYF. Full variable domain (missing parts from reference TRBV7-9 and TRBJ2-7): DTGVSQNPRHKITKRGQNVTFRCDPISEHNRLYWYRQTLGQGPEFLTYFQNEAQLEKSRLLSDRFSAERPKGSFSTLEIQRTEQGDSAMYLCASSPPGLLRSSYEQYFGPGTRLTVT.

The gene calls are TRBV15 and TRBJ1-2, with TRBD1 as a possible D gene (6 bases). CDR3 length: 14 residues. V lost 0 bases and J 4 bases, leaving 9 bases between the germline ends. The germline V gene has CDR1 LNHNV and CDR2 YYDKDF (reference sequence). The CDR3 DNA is TGTGCCACCAGCAGAGAAGGGGGTGCCTATGGCTACACCTTC. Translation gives CATSREGGAYGYTF.

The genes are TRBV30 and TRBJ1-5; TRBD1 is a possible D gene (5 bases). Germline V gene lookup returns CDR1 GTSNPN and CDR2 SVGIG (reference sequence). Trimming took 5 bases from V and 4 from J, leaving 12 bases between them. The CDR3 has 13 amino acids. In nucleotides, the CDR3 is TGTGCCTGGGGCAGACAGTTAAATCAGCCCCAGCATTTT. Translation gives CAWGRQLNQPQHF.

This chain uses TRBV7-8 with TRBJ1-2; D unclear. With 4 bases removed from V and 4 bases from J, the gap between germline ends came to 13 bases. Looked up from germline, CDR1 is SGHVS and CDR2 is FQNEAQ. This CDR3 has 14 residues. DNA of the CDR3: TGTGCCAGCAGCTCACCCGACACTCGCTATGGCTACACCTTC. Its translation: CASSSPDTRYGYTF.

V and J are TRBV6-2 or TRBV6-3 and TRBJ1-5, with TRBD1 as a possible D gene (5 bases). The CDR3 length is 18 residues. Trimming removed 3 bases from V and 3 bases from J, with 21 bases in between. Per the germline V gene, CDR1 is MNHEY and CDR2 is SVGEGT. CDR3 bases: TGTGCCAGCAGTTATCTCGGGGCCCTTGGAGGGAACAATCAGCCCCAGCATTTT. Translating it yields CASSYLGALGGNNQPQHF.

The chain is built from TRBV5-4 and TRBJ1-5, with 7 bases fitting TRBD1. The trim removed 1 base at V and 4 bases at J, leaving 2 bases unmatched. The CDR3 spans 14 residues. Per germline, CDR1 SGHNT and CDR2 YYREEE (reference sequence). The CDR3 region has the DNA TGTGCCAGCAGCTTGCAGGGGGGAAATCAGCCCCAGCATTTT. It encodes CASSLQGGNQPQHF.

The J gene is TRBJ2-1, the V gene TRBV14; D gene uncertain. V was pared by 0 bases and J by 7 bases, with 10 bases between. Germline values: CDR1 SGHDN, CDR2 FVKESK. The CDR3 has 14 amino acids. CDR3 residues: CASSQDLASNEQFF. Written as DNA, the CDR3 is TGTGCCAGCAGCCAAGATTTGGCTTCTAATGAGCAGTTCTTC.

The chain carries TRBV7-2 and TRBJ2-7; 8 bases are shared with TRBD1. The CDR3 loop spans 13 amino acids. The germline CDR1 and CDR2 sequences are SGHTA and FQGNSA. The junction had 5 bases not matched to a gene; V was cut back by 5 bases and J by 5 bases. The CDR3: CASSKEQGDEQYF. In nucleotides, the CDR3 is TGTGCCAGCAGCAAAGAACAGGGGGACGAGCAGTACTTC.

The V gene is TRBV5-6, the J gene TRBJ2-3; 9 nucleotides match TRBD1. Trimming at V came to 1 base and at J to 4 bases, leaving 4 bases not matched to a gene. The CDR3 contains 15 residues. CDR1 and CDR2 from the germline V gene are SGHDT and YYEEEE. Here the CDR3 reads CASSLLGDRADTQYF. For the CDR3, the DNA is TGTGCCAGCAGCTTGTTAGGGGACAGGGCAGATACGCAGTATTTT.

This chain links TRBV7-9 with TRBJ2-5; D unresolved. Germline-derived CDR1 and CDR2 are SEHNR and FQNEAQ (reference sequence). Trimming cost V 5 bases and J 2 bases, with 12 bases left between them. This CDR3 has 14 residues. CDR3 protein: CASSPRASQETQYF. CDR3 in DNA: TGTGCCAGCAGCCCCCGGGCCAGTCAAGAGACCCAGTACTTC.

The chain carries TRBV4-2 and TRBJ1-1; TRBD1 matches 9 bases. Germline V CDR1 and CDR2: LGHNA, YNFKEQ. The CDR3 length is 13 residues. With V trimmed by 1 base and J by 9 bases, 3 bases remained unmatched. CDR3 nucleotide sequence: TGTGCCAGCAGCCAAGGGGACAGGGCCCAAGCTTTCTTT. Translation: CASSQGDRAQAFF.

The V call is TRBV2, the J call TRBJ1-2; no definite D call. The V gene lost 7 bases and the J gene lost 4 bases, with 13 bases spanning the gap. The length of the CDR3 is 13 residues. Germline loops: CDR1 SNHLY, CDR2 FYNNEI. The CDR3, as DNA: TGTGCCAGCACCCTAGGCGGCCCCTATGGCTACACCTTC. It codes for CASTLGGPYGYTF.

CDR3 region: CASSLTGWNSPLHF. As DNA, the CDR3 is TGTGCCAGCAGTTTAACTGGGTGGAATTCACCCCTCCACTTT. V usage is TRBV27 and J usage is TRBJ1-6; D call uncertain. The CDR3 has 14 residues. Trimming cost V 2 bases and J 7 bases, with 9 bases left between them. In germline, CDR1 is MNHEY, CDR2 SMNVEV (reference sequence).

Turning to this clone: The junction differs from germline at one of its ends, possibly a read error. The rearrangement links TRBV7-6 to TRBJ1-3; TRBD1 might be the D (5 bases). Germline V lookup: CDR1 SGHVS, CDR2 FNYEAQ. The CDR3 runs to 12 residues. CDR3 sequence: CASSFSGTQLFF. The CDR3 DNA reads TGTGCCAGCAGCTTTAGTGGGACTCAGCTCTTCTTT. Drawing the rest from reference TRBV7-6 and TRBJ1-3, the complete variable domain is GAGVSQSPRYKVTKRGQDVALRCDPISGHVSLYWYRQALGQGPEFLTYFNYEAQQDKSGLPNDRFSAERPEGSISTLTIQRTEQRDSAMYRCASSFSGTQLFFGEGSWLTVV.

The CDR3 coding sequence is TGTGCCAGCAGCTTTGGTGGAGAGAACTATGGCTACACCTTC. It encodes CASSFGGENYGYTF. The V call is TRBV7-9, the J call TRBJ1-2; D ambiguous. The CDR3 runs to 14 residues. V was trimmed by 3 bases and J by 2 bases, leaving 10 bases between them. CDR1 SEHNR and CDR2 FQNEAQ come from the germline V gene (reference sequence). Full variable domain (remainder filled in from reference TRBV7-9 and TRBJ1-2): DTGVSQNPRHKITKRGQNVTFRCDPISEHNRLYWYRQTLGQGPEFLTYFQNEAQLEKSRLLSDRFSAERPKGSFSTLEIQRTEQGDSAMYLCASSFGGENYGYTFGSGTRLTVV.

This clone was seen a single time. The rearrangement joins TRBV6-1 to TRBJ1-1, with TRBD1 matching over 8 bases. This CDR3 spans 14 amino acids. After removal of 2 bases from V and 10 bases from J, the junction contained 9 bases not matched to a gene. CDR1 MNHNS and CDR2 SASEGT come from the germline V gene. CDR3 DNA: TGTGCCAGCAGTGAACAGGGGGCCGGGGACCGAGCTTTCTTT. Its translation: CASSEQGAGDRAFF.

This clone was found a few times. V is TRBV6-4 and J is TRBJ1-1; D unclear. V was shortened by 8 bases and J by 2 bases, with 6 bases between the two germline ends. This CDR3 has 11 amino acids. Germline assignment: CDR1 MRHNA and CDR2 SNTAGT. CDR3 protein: CASERNTEAFF. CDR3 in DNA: TGTGCCAGCGAAAGAAACACTGAAGCTTTCTTT.

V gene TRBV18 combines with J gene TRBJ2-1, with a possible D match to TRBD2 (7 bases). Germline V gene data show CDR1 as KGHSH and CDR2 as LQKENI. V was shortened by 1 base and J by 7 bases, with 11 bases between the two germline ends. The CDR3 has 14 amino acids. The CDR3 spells CASSPQGGRNEQFF. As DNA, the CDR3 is TGTGCCAGCTCACCACAGGGGGGGCGTAATGAGCAGTTCTTC.

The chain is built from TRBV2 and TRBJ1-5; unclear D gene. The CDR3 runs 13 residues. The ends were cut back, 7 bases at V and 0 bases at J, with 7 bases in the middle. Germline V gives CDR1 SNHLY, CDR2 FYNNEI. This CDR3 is CASTFYSNQPQHF. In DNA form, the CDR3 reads TGTGCCAGCACCTTCTATAGCAATCAGCCCCAGCATTTT.

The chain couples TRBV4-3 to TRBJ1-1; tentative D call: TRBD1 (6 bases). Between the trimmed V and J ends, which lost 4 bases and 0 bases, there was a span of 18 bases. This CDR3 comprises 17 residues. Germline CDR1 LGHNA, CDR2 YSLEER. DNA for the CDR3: TGCGCCAGCAGCCCGGGAAAGGGAGGGGGAATGAACACTGAAGCTTTCTTT. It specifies CASSPGKGGGMNTEAFF.

CDR3 residues: CASRGVPGRSPLHF. For the CDR3, the DNA is TGTGCCAGCAGAGGAGTGCCGGGTCGTTCACCCCTCCACTTT. This rearrangement joins TRBV27 to TRBJ1-6; D call uncertain. Trimming stripped 6 bases from V and 9 bases from J, with 15 bases between. The CDR3 has 14 amino acids. CDR1 and CDR2 from the germline V gene are MNHEY and SMNVEV (reference sequence).

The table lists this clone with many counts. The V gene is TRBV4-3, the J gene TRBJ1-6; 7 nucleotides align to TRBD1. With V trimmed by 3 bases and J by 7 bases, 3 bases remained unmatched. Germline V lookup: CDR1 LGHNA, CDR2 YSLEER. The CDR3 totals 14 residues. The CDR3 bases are TGCGCCAGCAGCCACGGACAGGAGAATTCACCCCTCCACTTT. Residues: CASSHGQENSPLHF.